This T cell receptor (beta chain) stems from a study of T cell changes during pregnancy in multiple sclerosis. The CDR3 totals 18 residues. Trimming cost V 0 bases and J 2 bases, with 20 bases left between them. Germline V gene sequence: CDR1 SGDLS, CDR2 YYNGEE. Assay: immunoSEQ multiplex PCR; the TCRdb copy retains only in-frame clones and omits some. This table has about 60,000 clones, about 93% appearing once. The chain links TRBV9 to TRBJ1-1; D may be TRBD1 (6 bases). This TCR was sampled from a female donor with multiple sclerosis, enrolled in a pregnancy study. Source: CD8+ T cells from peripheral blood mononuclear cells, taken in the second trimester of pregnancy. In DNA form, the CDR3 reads TGTGCCAGCAGCGTAGGGGCCCCGGCAGGGGACAATAACACTGAAGCTTTCTTT. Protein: CASSVGAPAGDNNTEAFF.